This entry lists 30 T cell receptor beta chains sequenced from one sample in a study of shared clonotypes between healthy human individuals. TCRdb keeps only in-frame clones here, not all; method: immunoSEQ multiplex PCR. The sample lists a few hundred thousand clones, 97% occurring once. The sample was naive CD4+ T cells sorted from blood. Subset described: CD45RA+ positively selected. These receptor sequences come from a woman under 40 in good health.

This clone was found once. V usage is TRBV2 and J usage is TRBJ2-1; D not certain. The CDR3 is 14 residues long. Deletions cut 10 bases from V and 0 bases from J, with 13 bases between. The germline gives CDR1 SNHLY, CDR2 FYNNEI. The CDR3: CATTGGLSYNEQFF. The CDR3 coding sequence is TGTGCCACCACCGGCGGCCTCTCCTACAATGAGCAGTTCTTC.

The chain has TRBV30 and TRBJ2-7, with 10 bases that match TRBD1. Trimming removed 3 bases from V and 12 bases from J; junction bases left unmatched: 14. This CDR3 is built from 14 residues. Germline V gives CDR1 GTSNPN, CDR2 SVGIG (reference sequence). The DNA of the CDR3 is TGTGCCTGGAGATACCGGGACAGGGGTCTCGGGGCGTACTTC. Translation: CAWRYRDRGLGAYF.

The chain uses TRBV7-2 and TRBJ1-2; D possibly corresponds to TRBD1 (5 bases). Trimming took 3 bases from V and 6 from J, leaving 14 bases between them. The CDR3 covers 14 residues. CDR1 and CDR2 (germline): SGHTA, FQGNSA. The CDR3 loop reads CASSLFSGADGYTF. Written as DNA, the CDR3 is TGTGCCAGCAGCTTGTTCAGTGGGGCCGATGGCTACACCTTC.

This sequence joins TRBV27 and TRBJ1-6; D uncertain. Trimming left V 0 bases short and J 0 bases short, with 9 bases between. CDR1 is MNHEY and CDR2 is SMNVEV in the germline V gene (reference sequence). This CDR3 comprises 17 residues. The CDR3 is CASSLSPDSSYNSPLHF. As DNA, the CDR3 is TGTGCCAGCAGTTTATCTCCGGATAGCTCCTATAATTCACCCCTCCACTTT.

The genes are TRBV7-9 and TRBJ2-2; D is unclear. Trimming took off 2 bases at V and 0 bases at J, with 7 bases between the two ends. The CDR3 is made up of 15 amino acids. Germline V gives CDR1 SEHNR, CDR2 FQNEAQ (reference sequence). The CDR3 loop is CASSLRTANTGELFF. The CDR3 DNA is TGTGCCAGCAGCTTACGTACAGCGAACACCGGGGAGCTGTTTTTT.

The chain carries TRBV28 and TRBJ2-7, with a weak D call TRBD2 (5 bases). The CDR3 covers 14 residues. Germline CDR1 reads MDHEN; CDR2 reads SYDVKM. V shed 7 bases and J shed 7 bases, with 20 bases lying between them. CDR3 in amino acids: CASKSPGSGGEQYF. The CDR3 DNA follows: TGTGCCAGCAAGAGTCCCGGGTCTGGCGGGGAGCAGTACTTC.

Comment on this clone: At one end the junction does not follow the germline gene, possibly because of a read error. The genes are TRBV7-9 and TRBJ2-1; D gene uncertain. CDR3 length: 13 residues. Looked up from germline, CDR1 is SEHNR and CDR2 is FQNEAQ (reference sequence). CDR3 protein: CAGSSIAGAEQFF. The DNA of the CDR3 is TGTGCCGGCAGCTCAATAGCTGGAGCGGAGCAGTTCTTC.

This chain connects TRBV19 to TRBJ1-5, with D uncertain. This CDR3 comprises 13 residues. Germline values: CDR1 LNHDA, CDR2 SQIVND (reference sequence). Between the trimmed V and J ends, which lost 5 bases and 4 bases, there was a span of 9 bases. The CDR3 DNA is TGTGCCAGTAGTTTTGCAGCGAATCAGCCCCAGCATTTT. This translates into CASSFAANQPQHF.

J is TRBJ2-7 and V is TRBV19; D call uncertain. The V and J ends lost 5 bases and 3 bases respectively, with 11 bases between them. This CDR3 is built from 13 residues. Germline-derived CDR1 and CDR2 are LNHDA and SQIVND (reference sequence). The CDR3 loop is CASSSAVGYEQYF. The CDR3 region has the DNA TGTGCCAGTAGTTCGGCGGTGGGCTACGAGCAGTACTTC.

V and J are TRBV2 and TRBJ1-1; 7 bases match TRBD1. With 6 bases clipped from V and 3 bases from J, the junction kept 4 bases outside the gene matches. Germline V gene data show CDR1 as SNHLY and CDR2 as FYNNEI. This CDR3 is 13 amino acids long. CDR3 loop: CASRLQGDTEAFF. The CDR3 nucleotides are TGTGCCAGCAGACTCCAGGGGGACACTGAAGCTTTCTTT.

The chain is built from TRBV30 and TRBJ2-1; D call uncertain. With 4 bases removed from V and 3 bases from J, the gap between germline ends came to 7 bases. Germline lookup yields CDR1 GTSNPN and CDR2 SVGIG (reference sequence). The length of the CDR3 is 12 residues. The CDR3 nucleotides are TGTGCCTGGATGCCGGGCTACAATGAGCAGTTCTTC. The encoded protein is CAWMPGYNEQFF.

V and J are TRBV15 and TRBJ2-3; D is perhaps TRBD2 (6 bases). The CDR3 has 16 amino acids. Per the germline V gene, CDR1 is LNHNV and CDR2 is YYDKDF (reference sequence). V was pared by 1 base and J by 0 bases, with 11 bases between. CDR3 DNA: TGTGCCACCAGCAGAGGGAGGCGGGGTAGCACAGATACGCAGTATTTT. This codes for CATSRGRRGSTDTQYF.

This rearrangement joins TRBV4-1 to TRBJ2-4; 10 bases are a match to TRBD2. The CDR3 runs to 17 residues. Trimming at V came to 0 bases and at J to 7 bases, leaving 9 bases not matched to a gene. Germline V CDR1 and CDR2: MGHRA, YSYEKL. The CDR3 sequence: CASSQDISGRAGNIQYF. In DNA, the CDR3 is TGCGCCAGCAGCCAAGATATAAGCGGGAGGGCCGGGAACATTCAGTACTTC.

Details on this clone: The sample carries other DNA sequences with the same CDR3. This chain links TRBV6-6 with TRBJ2-7; D call uncertain. The CDR3 contains 9 residues. V lost 2 bases to trimming and J lost 7 bases, with 0 bases between them. Germline lookup yields CDR1 MNHNY and CDR2 SVGAGI (reference sequence). CDR3 in DNA: TGTGCCAGCAGTTACGAGCAGTACTTC. Translating gives CASSYEQYF.

The chain recombines TRBV11-1 with TRBJ1-1; the match to TRBD1 covers 9 bases. The CDR3 has 15 amino acids. Germline V gives CDR1 SGHAT, CDR2 FQDESV (reference sequence). V was pared by 2 bases and J by 5 bases, with 6 bases of the junction left unmatched. CDR3 region: CASSLTGGPSTEAFF. CDR3 nucleotides: TGTGCCAGCAGCTTAACAGGGGGCCCCTCTACTGAAGCTTTCTTT.

This sequence joins TRBV5-1 and TRBJ2-1, with TRBD2 identical over 14 bases. The V gene end was trimmed by 0 bases and the J gene end by 7 bases; junction bases not matched to a gene: 6. The CDR3 totals 17 residues. CDR1 and CDR2 from the germline V gene are SGHRS and YFSETQ. CDR3 sequence (DNA): TGCGCCAGCAGCTTGGGACAGGGGACTAGCGGGAGTAATGAGCAGTTCTTC. Protein product: CASSLGQGTSGSNEQFF.

This chain uses TRBV18 with TRBJ2-1; D gene ambiguous. Trimming removed 2 bases at V and 5 bases at J, with 10 bases between. This CDR3 is 14 amino acids long. Germline assignment: CDR1 KGHSH and CDR2 LQKENI. Written as DNA, the CDR3 is TGTGCCAGCTCACCAGGCGGACCCAACAATGAGCAGTTCTTC. This codes for CASSPGGPNNEQFF.

This clone was observed once. CDR3 in amino acids: CASSLAALSNQPQHF. The CDR3 DNA is TGTGCCAGCAGCTTAGCAGCACTTAGCAATCAGCCCCAGCATTTT. The chain employs TRBV7-2 and TRBJ1-5; D is unresolved. The CDR3 totals 15 residues. Trimming took off 0 bases at V and 0 bases at J, with 6 bases between the two ends. The germline gives CDR1 SGHTA, CDR2 FQGNSA.

This clone occurred once. The chain couples TRBV5-4 to TRBJ1-4; a weak D match, TRBD1 (5 bases). The germline V and J ends were trimmed by 3 bases and 5 bases, with 11 bases remaining between them. CDR3 length: 14 amino acids. From germline, CDR1 is SGHNT and CDR2 YYREEE (reference sequence). The chain's CDR3 is CASSSGLTNEKLFF. CDR3 coding DNA: TGTGCCAGCAGCTCGGGACTCACCAATGAAAAACTGTTTTTT.

The chain has TRBV7-3 and TRBJ1-5; a weak D match, TRBD1 (5 bases). Trimming cost V 0 bases and J 1 base, with 7 bases left between them. CDR1 is SGHTA and CDR2 is FQGTGA in the germline V gene. The length of the CDR3 is 15 residues. The CDR3 bases are TGTGCCAGCAGCTTAACAGGGGACAGCAATCAGCCCCAGCATTTT. It translates to CASSLTGDSNQPQHF.

V is TRBV23-1 and J is TRBJ2-3; maybe TRBD2 (5 bases). TRBV23-1 carries the ORF label, with uncertain function. The CDR3 runs 15 residues. The ends were cut back, 6 bases at V and 4 bases at J, with 17 bases in the middle. CDR3 sequence (DNA): TGCGCCAGCAGCCGACGTGGGCCGGAGGCAGATACGCAGTATTTT. Protein product: CASSRRGPEADTQYF.

This sequence joins TRBV28 and TRBJ2-7; 8 bases match TRBD1. From germline, CDR1 is MDHEN and CDR2 SYDVKM. V was pared by 2 bases and J by 3 bases, with 6 bases of the junction left unmatched. CDR3 length: 15 residues. The CDR3 here is CASSLIQGVGYEQYF. CDR3 nucleotide sequence: TGTGCCAGCAGTTTAATACAGGGGGTAGGCTACGAGCAGTACTTC.

The rearrangement joins TRBV6-1 to TRBJ1-6; 7 bases agree with TRBD1. The CDR3 loop spans 17 amino acids. Germline values: CDR1 MNHNS, CDR2 SASEGT. The ends lost 2 bases at V and 4 bases at J; junction bases unmatched: 8. The CDR3, as DNA: TGTGCCAGCAGTGAATACGGGACAGTGGATTATAATTCACCCCTCCACTTT. Translation: CASSEYGTVDYNSPLHF.

The chain is built from TRBV29-1 and TRBJ1-1; perhaps TRBD1 as D (6 bases). The germline gives CDR1 SQVTM, CDR2 ANQGSEA. CDR3 length equals 12 residues. The germline V and J ends were trimmed by 7 bases and 1 base, with 10 bases remaining between them. CDR3 region: CSAFRGNTEAFF. CDR3 DNA: TGCAGCGCCTTCAGGGGGAACACTGAAGCTTTCTTT. The entire variable domain, with the rest obtained from reference TRBV29-1 and TRBJ1-1, is as follows: SAVISQKPSRDICQRGTSLTIQCQVDSQVTMMFWYRQQPGQSLTLIATANQGSEATYESGFVIDKFPISRPNLTFSTLTVSNMSPEDSSIYLCSAFRGNTEAFFGQGTRLTVV.

This clone appeared a single time. The gene calls are TRBV30 and TRBJ2-5; D gene uncertain. V gave up 2 bases and J gave up 1 base, with 8 bases separating them. The CDR3 totals 13 residues. From germline, CDR1 is GTSNPN and CDR2 SVGIG (reference sequence). The CDR3 is CAWSWRLQETQYF. The CDR3 bases are TGTGCCTGGAGTTGGCGACTCCAAGAGACCCAGTACTTC.

V usage is TRBV5-5 and J usage is TRBJ2-1; D not certain. The germline V and J ends were trimmed by 0 bases and 4 bases, with 11 bases remaining between them. CDR1 and CDR2 (germline): SGHKS, YYEKEE (reference sequence). This CDR3 has 15 residues. The CDR3 protein is CASSLVVSLYNEQFF. The CDR3 bases are TGTGCCAGCAGCTTGGTTGTGTCCCTTTACAATGAGCAGTTCTTC.

CDR3 in amino acids: CAWSPQRTSGRADEQYF. The CDR3 DNA sequence: TGTGCCTGGAGTCCACAAAGGACTAGCGGGAGGGCCGACGAGCAGTACTTC. The chain has TRBV30 and TRBJ2-7, with 15 positions matching TRBD2. Per the germline V gene, CDR1 is GTSNPN and CDR2 is SVGIG (reference sequence). V was pared by 2 bases and J by 5 bases, with 10 bases of the junction left unmatched. The CDR3 covers 17 residues.

This clone was seen only once. The CDR3 DNA follows: TGTGCCAGCAGTCCTCGAATGAACACTGAAGCTTTCTTT. Residues: CASSPRMNTEAFF. This rearrangement joins TRBV28 to TRBJ1-1; D unresolved. This CDR3 is 13 amino acids long. The V gene lost 5 bases and the J gene lost 0 bases, with 7 bases spanning the gap. In germline, CDR1 is MDHEN, CDR2 SYDVKM.

The chain combines TRBV9 with TRBJ1-6; D perhaps matches TRBD1 (5 bases). Germline-derived CDR1 and CDR2 are SGDLS and YYNGEE. V was pared by 5 bases and J by 7 bases, with 16 bases between. The CDR3 spans 15 residues. The CDR3 DNA reads TGTGCCAGCAGGCTGGGACCCCACGGGAATTCACCCCTCCACTTT. Protein product: CASRLGPHGNSPLHF.

J is TRBJ1-1 and V is TRBV19, with TRBD1 matching over 9 bases. There are 14 residues in the CDR3. V trimming: 5 bases; J trimming: 1 base; junction bases outside the gene matches: 2. The germline V gene encodes CDR1 LNHDA and CDR2 SQIVND (reference sequence). The CDR3 is CASSAQGANTEAFF. The CDR3 DNA reads TGTGCCAGTAGTGCACAGGGGGCGAACACTGAAGCTTTCTTT.